This TCR beta chain comes out of a study of sequential checkpoint blockade in melanoma. The treatment here: randomized to nivolumab then ipilimumab (arm A) or the reverse (arm B). Sorted cells were live CD3+CD8+, lacking CD19 and CD56, from PBMCs. Germline V gene sequence: CDR1 LNHDA, CDR2 SQIVND (reference sequence). The CDR3 is 16 residues long. Losses at the gene ends were 5 bases for V and 4 bases for J; bases not matched to a gene: 7. Only in-frame clones appear in the TCRdb table, and some are missing; sequencing was by immunoSEQ multiplex PCR. This table holds approximately 21,000 clones, 65% to 90% found once.

The source of this sequence is a human donor with melanoma. The specimen comprised CD8+ T cells sorted from blood (inferred from file names), sampled from a patient given nivolumab and ipilimumab in sequence. This sequence joins TRBV19 and TRBJ2-3; 12 bases fit TRBD2. CDR3 in DNA: TGTGCCAGTAGTGACGGACTAGCGGGGTTGGCAGATACGCAGTATTTT. Its protein product is CASSDGLAGLADTQYF.